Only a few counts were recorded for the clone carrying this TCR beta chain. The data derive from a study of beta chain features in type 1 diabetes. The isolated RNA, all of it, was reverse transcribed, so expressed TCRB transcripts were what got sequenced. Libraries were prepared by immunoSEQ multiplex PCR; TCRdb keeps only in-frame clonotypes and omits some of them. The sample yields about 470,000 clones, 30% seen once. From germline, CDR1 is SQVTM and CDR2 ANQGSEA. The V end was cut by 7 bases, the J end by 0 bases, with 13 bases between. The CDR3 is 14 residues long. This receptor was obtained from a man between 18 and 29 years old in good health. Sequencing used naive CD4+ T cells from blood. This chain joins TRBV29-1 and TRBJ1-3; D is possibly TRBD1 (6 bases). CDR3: CSAHGTNSGNTIYF. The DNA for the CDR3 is TGCAGCGCCCATGGGACAAACTCTGGAAACACCATATATTTT.